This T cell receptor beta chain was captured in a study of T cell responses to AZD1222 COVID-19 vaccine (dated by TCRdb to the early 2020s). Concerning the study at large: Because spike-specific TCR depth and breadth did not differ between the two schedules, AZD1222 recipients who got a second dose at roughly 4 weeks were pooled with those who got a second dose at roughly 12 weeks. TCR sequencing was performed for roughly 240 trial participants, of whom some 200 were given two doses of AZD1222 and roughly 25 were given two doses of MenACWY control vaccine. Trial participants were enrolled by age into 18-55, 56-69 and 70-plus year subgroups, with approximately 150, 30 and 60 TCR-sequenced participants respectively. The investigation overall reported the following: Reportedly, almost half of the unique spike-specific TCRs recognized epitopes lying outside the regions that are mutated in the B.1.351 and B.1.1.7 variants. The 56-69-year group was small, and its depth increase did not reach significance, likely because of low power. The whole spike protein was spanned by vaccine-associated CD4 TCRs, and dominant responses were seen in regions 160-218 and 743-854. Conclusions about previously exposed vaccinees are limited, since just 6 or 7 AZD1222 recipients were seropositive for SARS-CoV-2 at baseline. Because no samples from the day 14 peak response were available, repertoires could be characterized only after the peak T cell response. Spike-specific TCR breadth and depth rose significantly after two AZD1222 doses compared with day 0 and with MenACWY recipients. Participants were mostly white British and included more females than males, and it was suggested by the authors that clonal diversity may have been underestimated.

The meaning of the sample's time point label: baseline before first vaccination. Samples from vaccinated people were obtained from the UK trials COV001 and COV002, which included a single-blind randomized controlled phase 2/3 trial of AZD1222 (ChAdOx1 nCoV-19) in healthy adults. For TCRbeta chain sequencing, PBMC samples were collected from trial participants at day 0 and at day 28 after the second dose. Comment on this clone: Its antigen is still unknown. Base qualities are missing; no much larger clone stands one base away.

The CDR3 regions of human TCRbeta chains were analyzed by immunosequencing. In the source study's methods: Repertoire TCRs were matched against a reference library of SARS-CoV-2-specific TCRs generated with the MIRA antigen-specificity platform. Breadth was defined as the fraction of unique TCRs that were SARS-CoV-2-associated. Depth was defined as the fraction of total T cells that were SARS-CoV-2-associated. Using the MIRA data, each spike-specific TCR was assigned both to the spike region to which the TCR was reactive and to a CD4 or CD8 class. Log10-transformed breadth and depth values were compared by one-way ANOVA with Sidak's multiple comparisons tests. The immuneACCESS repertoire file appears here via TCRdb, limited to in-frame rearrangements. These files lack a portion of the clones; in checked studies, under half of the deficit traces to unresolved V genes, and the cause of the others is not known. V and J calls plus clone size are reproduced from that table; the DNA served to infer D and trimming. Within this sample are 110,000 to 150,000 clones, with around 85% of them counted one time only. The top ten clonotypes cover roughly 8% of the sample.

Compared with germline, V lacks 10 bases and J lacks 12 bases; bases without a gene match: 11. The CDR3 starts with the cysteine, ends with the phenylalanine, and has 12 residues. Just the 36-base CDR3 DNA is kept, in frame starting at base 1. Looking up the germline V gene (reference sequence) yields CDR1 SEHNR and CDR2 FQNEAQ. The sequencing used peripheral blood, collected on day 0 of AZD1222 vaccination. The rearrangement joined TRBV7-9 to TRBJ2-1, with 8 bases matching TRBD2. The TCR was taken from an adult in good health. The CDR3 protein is CATESGGNWQFF. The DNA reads TGTGCCACCGAAAGCGGGGGTAATTGGCAGTTCTTC.